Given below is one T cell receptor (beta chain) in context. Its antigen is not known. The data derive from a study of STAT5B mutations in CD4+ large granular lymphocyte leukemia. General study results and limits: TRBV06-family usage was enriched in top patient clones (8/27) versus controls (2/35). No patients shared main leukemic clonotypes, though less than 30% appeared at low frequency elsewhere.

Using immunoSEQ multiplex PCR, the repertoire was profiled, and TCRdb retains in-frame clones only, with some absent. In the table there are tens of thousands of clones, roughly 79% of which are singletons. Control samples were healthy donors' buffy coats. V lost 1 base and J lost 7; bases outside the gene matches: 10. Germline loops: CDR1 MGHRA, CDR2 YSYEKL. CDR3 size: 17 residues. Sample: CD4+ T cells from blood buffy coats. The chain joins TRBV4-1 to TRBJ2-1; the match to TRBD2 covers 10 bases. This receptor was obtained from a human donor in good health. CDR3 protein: CASSQGSPSGRGNEQFF. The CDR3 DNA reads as TGCGCCAGCAGCCAAGGGTCCCCTAGCGGGAGAGGGAATGAGCAGTTCTTC.